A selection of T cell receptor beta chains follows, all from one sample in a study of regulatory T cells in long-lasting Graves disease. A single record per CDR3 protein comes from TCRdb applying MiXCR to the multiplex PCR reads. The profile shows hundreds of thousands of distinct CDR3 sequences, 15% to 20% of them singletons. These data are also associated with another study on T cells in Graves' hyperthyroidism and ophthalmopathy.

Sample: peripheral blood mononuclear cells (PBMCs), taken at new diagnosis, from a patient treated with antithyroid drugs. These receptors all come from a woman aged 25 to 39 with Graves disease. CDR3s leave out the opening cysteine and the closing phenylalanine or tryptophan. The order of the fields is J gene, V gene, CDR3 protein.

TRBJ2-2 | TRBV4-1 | ASSQDVAGNTGELF
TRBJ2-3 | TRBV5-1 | ASSSGADTDTQY
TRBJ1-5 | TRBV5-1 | ASSLSGTENQPQH
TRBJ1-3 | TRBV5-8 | ASSFVTGNTIY
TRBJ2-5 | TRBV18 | ASSRSRQDQETQY
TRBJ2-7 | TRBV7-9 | ASSPFGTPKQY
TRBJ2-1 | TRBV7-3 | TSSLLAGVSFNEQF
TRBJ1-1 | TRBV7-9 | ASEGARGAGEAF
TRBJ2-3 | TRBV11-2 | ASSNQGLRKTDTQY
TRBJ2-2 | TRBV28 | ASSSRTGLITGELF
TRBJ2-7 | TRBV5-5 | ASSLGPTLYEQY
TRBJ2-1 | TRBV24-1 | ATSDAGGSAYNEQF
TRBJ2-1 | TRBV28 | ASSSMELVLDEQF
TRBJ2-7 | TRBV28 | ASRGTGPYEQY
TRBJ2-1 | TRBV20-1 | SARSWGRGEQF
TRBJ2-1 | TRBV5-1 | ASSLGVSRGGPSDVQF
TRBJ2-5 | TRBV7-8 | ASSSSDRDQETQY